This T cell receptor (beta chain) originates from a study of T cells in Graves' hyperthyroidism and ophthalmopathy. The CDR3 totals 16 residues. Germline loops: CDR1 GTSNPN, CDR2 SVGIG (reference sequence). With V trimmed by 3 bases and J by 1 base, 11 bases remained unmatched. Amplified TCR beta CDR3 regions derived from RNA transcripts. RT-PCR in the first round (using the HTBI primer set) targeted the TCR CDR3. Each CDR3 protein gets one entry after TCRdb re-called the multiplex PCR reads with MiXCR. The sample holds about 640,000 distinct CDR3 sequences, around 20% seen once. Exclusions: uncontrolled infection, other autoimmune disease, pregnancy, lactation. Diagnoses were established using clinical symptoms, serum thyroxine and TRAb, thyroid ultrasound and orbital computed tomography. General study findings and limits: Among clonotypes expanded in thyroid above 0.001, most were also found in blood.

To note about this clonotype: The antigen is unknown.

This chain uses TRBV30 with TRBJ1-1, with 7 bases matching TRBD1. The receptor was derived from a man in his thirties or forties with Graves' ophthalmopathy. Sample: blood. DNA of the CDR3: TGTGCCTGGAGGGGGGACAGACTATATGGGAACACTGAAGCTTTCTTT. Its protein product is CAWRGDRLYGNTEAFF.